The clone carrying this T cell receptor (beta chain) showed up just a few times. Its antigen remains unknown. The data derive from a study of T cell responses to AZD1222 COVID-19 vaccine. TCRdb keeps only in-frame clones here, not all; method: immunoSEQ multiplex PCR. The profile shows approximately 150,000 clones, over 85% of them singletons. Study-wide findings and caveats: Across the whole spike, CD4 TCRs peaked at regions 160-218 and 743-854. Scientists sampled the repertoires only once the peak T cell response had passed.

The TCR comes from an adult in good health. Sequences were derived from peripheral blood, sampled on day 0 of AZD1222 vaccination.

As DNA, the CDR3 is TGTGCCATCAGTGACGGGACAGCCGGCTACACCTTC. It codes for CAISDGTAGYTF. V and J are TRBV10-3 and TRBJ1-2; 7 bases are shared with TRBD1. The length of the CDR3 is 12 residues. Germline V gene sequence: CDR1 ENHRY, CDR2 SYGVKD. V trimming: 3 bases; J trimming: 8 bases; junction bases outside the gene matches: 3.